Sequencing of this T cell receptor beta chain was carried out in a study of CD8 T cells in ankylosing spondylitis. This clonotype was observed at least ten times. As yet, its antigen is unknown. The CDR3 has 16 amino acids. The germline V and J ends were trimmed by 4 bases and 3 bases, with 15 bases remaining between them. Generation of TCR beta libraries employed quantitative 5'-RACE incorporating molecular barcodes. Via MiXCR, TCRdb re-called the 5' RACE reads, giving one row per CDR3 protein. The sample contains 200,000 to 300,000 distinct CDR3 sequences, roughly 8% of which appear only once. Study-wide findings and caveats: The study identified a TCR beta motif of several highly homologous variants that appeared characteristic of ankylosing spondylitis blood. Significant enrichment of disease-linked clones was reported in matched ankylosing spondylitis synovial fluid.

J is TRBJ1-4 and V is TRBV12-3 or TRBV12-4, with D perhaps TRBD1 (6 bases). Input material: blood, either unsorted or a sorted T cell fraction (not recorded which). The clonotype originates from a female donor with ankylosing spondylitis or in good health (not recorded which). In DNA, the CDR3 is TGTGCCAGCAGTTCATCTAACAGGGTATCTAATGAAAAACTGTTTTTT. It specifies CASSSSNRVSNEKLFF.